Detailed here is one TCR beta chain. Its antigen is not yet known. No clone much larger than this one lies a single base away; base qualities are absent. The data were obtained in a study of blood T cell repertoires in COVID-19 (dated by TCRdb to 2020 to 2022). In terms of the full investigation: Collaborator samples came from the United States, Italy and Spain and covered acute and convalescent phases of COVID-19. A freely available public database, intended as a resource for researchers studying the immune response to SARS-CoV-2, is where the repertoires were released. The sample metadata nearly always contained a de-identified subject ID, COVID-19 status, age in years and sex. Where available, HLA class I and class II types were obtained from metadata supplied by the sample provider rather than from assay-based typing. The prospective study material was composed of cDNA or gDNA derived from T cells, B-cell-depleted T cells, or PBMCs. Samples were obtained from the ongoing ImmuneRACE study (first 160 participants) and from some 1,200 subjects provided by 6 global collaborators. Deeply sampled blood TCRbeta repertoires from subjects exposed to, actively infected with, or recovered from COVID-19 were included in the dataset. General study outcomes and caveats: The quantity of clinical and demographic metadata differed by source and by participant and was supplied without curation.

According to the germline V gene, CDR1 reads SQVTM and CDR2 reads ANQGSEA. V is reduced by 1 base and J by 3 bases, leaving a spacing of 9 bases between them. Counted from cysteine to phenylalanine, this CDR3 has 13 amino acids. Only the CDR3 region is kept as DNA, spanning 39 bases read in frame from base 1. The immunoSEQ Assay, a bias-controlled multiplex PCR, was used to amplify TCRbeta CDR3 regions from genomic DNA. Turning to the authors' computational methods: Nucleated cell counts per sample were estimated from amplification of reference gene primers within the assay. Sequence reads were collapsed and filtered to measure the absolute abundance of every unique TCRbeta CDR3 rearrangement. Productive Simpson clonality was computed per sample as the square root of Simpson's diversity index over productive rearrangements. The clones in this table, taken by TCRdb from immuneACCESS, are in-frame only. Not every clone is retained; where verified, under half of the shortfall comes from an unresolved V gene, and the cause of the rest is unknown. V and J calls and clone size are given by that table; D and trimming were obtained from the DNA. The sample profile shows about 160,000 clones; approximately 81% of them were found once. The ten largest clones take up about 5.8% of the sample.

Participants in the prospective study were enrolled through a virtual design, were aged about 18 to 90 years, and lived in some 24 United States geographic areas. In the prospective study, participants were assigned to cohorts based on the clinical history participants reported in a screening survey and a study questionnaire. In the prospective study, whole blood, serum and a nasopharyngeal or oropharyngeal swab were collected from each participant by mobile phlebotomists. Over a roughly two-month period, participants in the prospective study had the option of providing additional blood draws and questionnaires. Before DNA extraction, blood samples from the prospective study were shipped at room temperature or frozen.

The TCR sequence derives from a woman in her thirties or forties with acute COVID-19. The sample taken for sequencing was PBMCs or T cells enriched from blood (not recorded which). The rearrangement combines TRBV29-1 with TRBJ1-1; TRBD1 might be the D gene, on 6 matching bases. Here is the DNA: TGCAGCGTTGAAGTCAGGGGCGACACTGAAGCTTTCTTT. This is translated as CSVEVRGDTEAFF.